This T cell receptor beta chain was sequenced during a study of response to subunit inactivated influenza vaccine. General study results and limits: Authors suggested each seasonal flu vaccination may recruit only limited numbers of new T cells.

MiXCR, run by TCRdb on the RT-PCR reads, gives a single entry per CDR3 protein. Of approximately 230,000 distinct CDR3 sequences in the sample, 9% to 15% are singletons; the top ten hold approximately 8.3%. V was cut by 0 bases and J by 4 bases, with 10 bases left in between. Per the germline V gene, CDR1 is SGHTA and CDR2 is FQGTGA. The length of the CDR3 is 15 residues. This clonotype showed up just a few times. The antigen is unknown. The V gene is TRBV7-3, the J gene TRBJ2-1; maybe TRBD2 (5 bases). This TCR was recovered from a middle-aged man who received an inactivated influenza vaccine. The sequencing here drew on non-naive T cells sorted from PBMCs, taken roughly 2 weeks before vaccination. The CDR3 is CASSLTLGVYNEQFF. For the CDR3, the DNA is TGTGCCAGCAGCTTAACCCTCGGGGTATACAATGAGCAGTTCTTC.